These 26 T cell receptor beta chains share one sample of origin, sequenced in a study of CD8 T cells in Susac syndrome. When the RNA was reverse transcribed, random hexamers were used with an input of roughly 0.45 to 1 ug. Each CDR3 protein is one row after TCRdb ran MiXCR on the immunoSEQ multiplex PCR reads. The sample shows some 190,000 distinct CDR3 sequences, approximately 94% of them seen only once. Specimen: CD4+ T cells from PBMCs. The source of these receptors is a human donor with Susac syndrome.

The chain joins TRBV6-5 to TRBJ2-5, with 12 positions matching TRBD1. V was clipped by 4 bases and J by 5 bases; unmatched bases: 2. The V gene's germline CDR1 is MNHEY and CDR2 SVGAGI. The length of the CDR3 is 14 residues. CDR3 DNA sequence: TGTGCCAGCAGTTCGGGACAGGGGGCCGAGACCCAGTACTTC. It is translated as CASSSGQGAETQYF.

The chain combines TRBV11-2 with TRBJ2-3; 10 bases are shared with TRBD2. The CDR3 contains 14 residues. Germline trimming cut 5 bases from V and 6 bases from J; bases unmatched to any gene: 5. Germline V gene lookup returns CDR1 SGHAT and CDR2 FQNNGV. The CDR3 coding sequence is TGTGCCAGCAGCAGCGGGGGGGCCGCGGATACGCAGTATTTT. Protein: CASSSGGAADTQYF. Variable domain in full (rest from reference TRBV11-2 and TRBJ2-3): EAGVAQSPRYKIIEKRQSVAFWCNPISGHATLYWYQQILGQGPKLLIQFQNNGVVDDSQLPKDRFSAERLKGVDSTLKIQPAKLEDSAVYLCASSSGGAADTQYFGPGTRLTVL.

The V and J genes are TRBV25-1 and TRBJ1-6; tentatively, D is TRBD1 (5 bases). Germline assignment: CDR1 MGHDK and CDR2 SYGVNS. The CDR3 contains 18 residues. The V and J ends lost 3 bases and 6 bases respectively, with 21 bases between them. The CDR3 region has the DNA TGTGCCAGCAGTGATGCGGGGGGGGGAACGGCGAGTAATTCACCCCTCCACTTT. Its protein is CASSDAGGGTASNSPLHF.

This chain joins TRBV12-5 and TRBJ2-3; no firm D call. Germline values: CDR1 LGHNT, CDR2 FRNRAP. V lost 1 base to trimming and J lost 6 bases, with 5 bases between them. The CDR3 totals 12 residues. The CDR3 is CASGLDHDTQYF. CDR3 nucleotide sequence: TGTGCTAGTGGTTTGGATCATGATACGCAGTATTTT.

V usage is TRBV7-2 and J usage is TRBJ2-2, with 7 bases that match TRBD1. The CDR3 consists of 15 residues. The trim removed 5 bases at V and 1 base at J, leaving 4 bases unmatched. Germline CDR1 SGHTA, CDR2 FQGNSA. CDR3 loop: CASSLDRRNTGELFF. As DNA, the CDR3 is TGTGCCAGCAGCCTGGACAGGAGGAACACCGGGGAGCTGTTTTTT.

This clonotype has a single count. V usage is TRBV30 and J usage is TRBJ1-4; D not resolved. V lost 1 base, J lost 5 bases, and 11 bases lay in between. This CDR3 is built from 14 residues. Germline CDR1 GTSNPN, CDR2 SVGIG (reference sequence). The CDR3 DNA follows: TGTGCCTGGAGTGCCTTACTCCCCAATGAAAAACTGTTTTTT. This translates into CAWSALLPNEKLFF.

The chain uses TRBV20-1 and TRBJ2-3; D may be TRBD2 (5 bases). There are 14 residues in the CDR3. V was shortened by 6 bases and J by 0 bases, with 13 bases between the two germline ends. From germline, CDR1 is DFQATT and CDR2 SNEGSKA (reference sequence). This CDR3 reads CSAPEGTSTDTQYF. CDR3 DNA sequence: TGCAGTGCCCCTGAGGGCACTAGCACAGATACGCAGTATTTT.

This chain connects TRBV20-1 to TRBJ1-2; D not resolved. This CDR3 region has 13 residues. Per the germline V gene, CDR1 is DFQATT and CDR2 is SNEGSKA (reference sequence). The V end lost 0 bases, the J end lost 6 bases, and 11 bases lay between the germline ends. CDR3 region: CSARDSRDHGYTF. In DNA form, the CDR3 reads TGCAGTGCTAGAGACTCCCGAGATCATGGCTACACCTTC.

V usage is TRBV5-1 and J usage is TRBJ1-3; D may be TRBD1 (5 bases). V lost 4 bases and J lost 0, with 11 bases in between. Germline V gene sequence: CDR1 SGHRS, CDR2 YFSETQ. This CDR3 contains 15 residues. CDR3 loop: CASSPTVNSGNTIYF. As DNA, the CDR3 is TGCGCCAGCAGCCCGACAGTGAACTCTGGAAACACCATATATTTT.

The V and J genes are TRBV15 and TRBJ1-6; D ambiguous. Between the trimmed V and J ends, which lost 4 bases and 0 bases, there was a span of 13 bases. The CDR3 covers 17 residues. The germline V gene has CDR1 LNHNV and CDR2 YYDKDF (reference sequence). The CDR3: CATSTLEANSYNSPLHF. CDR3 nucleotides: TGTGCCACCAGCACGCTCGAGGCTAACTCCTATAATTCACCCCTCCACTTT.

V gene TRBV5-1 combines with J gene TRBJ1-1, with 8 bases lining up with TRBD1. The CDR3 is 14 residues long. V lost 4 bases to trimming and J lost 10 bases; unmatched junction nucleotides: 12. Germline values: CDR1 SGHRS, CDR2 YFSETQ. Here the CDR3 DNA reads TGCGCCAGCAGCCACGACAGGGGAGAACGGCCAGCTTTCTTT. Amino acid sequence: CASSHDRGERPAFF. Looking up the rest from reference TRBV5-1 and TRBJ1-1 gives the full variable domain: KAGVTQTPRYLIKTRGQQVTLSCSPISGHRSVSWYQQTPGQGLQFLFEYFSETQRNKGNFPGRFSGRQFSNSRSEMNVSTLELGDSALYLCASSHDRGERPAFFGQGTRLTVV.

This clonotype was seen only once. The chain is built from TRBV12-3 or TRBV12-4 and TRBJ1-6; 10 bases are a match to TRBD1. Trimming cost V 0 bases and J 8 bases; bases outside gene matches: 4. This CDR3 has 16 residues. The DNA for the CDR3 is TGTGCCAGCAGTTTAGCCGCCGGGACAGGGGATTCACCCCTCCACTTT. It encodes CASSLAAGTGDSPLHF.

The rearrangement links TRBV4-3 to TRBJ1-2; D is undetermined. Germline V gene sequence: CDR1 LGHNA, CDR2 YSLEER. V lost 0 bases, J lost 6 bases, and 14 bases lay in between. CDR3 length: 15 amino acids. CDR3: CASSQDFGVKNGYTF. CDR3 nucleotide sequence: TGCGCCAGCAGCCAAGATTTCGGGGTGAAGAATGGCTACACCTTC.

This CDR3 reads CASSPPETQPSAFF. CDR3 coding DNA: TGTGCCAGCTCACCACCGGAGACACAGCCCTCAGCTTTCTTT. The chain carries TRBV18 and TRBJ1-1; unclear D gene. Germline CDR1 and CDR2: KGHSH and LQKENI. Trimming took off 0 bases at V and 10 bases at J, with 15 bases between the two ends. The CDR3 sequence is 14 residues long.

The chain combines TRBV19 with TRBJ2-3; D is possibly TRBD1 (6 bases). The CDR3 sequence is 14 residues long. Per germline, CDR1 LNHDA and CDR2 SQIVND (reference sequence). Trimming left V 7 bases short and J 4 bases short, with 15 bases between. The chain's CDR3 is CASMVGARADTQYF. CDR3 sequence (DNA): TGTGCCAGTATGGTGGGGGCCCGCGCAGATACGCAGTATTTT.

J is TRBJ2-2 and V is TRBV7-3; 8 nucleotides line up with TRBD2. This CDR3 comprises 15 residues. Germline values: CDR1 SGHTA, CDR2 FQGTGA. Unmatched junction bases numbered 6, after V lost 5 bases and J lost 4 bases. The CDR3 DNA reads TGTGCCAGCAGCCCCGGACTAGCAGGCACCGGGGAGCTGTTTTTT. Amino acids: CASSPGLAGTGELFF.

The CDR3 loop is CSAIPRQPAVNQPQHF. The CDR3, as DNA: TGCAGTGCGATCCCGCGGCAGCCAGCTGTCAATCAGCCCCAGCATTTT. The chain recombines TRBV20-1 with TRBJ1-5; D is unresolved. This CDR3 contains 16 residues. V lost 6 bases and J lost 3, with 21 bases in between. Germline V lookup: CDR1 DFQATT, CDR2 SNEGSKA (reference sequence).

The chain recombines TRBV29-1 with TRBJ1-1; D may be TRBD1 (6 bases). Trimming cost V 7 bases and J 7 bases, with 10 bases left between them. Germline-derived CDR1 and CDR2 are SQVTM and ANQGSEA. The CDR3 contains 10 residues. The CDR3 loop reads CSAQTGEAFF. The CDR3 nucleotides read TGCAGCGCTCAGACAGGTGAAGCTTTCTTT.

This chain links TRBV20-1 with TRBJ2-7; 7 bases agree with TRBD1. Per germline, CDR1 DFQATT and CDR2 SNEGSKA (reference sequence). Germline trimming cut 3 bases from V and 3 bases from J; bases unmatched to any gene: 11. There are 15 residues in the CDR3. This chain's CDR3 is CSARDHPGTDYEQYF. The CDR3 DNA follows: TGCAGTGCTAGGGATCACCCCGGGACAGACTACGAGCAGTACTTC.

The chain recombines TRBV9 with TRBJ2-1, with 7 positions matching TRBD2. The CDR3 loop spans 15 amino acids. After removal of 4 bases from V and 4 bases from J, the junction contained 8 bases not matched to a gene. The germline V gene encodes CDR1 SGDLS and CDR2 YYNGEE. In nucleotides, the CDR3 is TGTGCCAGCAGCCTAGGGCGGGGGTTTTACAATGAGCAGTTCTTC. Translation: CASSLGRGFYNEQFF.

The CDR3 spells CASSLQGPEKLFF. The DNA for the CDR3 is TGCGCCAGCAGCTTACAGGGTCCGGAAAAACTGTTTTTT. The V call is TRBV5-1, the J call TRBJ1-4; D might be TRBD1 (6 bases). V was pared by 2 bases and J by 8 bases, with 10 bases between. This CDR3 has 13 amino acids. Germline loops: CDR1 SGHRS, CDR2 YFSETQ.

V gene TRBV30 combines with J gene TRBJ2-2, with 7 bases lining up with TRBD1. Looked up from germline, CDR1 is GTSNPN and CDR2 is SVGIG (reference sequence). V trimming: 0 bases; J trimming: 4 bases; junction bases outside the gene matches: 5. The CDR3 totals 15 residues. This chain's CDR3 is CAWSVMTGLTGELFF. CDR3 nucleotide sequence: TGTGCCTGGAGTGTCATGACAGGGCTCACCGGGGAGCTGTTTTTT.

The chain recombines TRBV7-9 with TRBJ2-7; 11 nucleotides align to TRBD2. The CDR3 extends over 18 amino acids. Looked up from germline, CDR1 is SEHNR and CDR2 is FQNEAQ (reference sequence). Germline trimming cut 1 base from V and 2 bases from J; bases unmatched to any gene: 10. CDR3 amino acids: CASSLGTSGSSTPYEQYF. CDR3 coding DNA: TGTGCCAGCAGCTTAGGGACTAGCGGGTCCTCTACCCCCTACGAGCAGTACTTC.

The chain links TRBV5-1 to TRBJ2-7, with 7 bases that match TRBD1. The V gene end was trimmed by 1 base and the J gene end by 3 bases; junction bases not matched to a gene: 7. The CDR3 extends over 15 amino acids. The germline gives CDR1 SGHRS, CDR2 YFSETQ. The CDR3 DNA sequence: TGCGCCAGCAGCTTGACCGGGACAGCGGACTACGAGCAGTACTTC. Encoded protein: CASSLTGTADYEQYF.

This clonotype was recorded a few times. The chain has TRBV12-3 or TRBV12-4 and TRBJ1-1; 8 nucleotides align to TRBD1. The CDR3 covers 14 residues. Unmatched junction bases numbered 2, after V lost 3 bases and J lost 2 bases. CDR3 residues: CASSLDRANTEAFF. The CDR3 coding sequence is TGTGCCAGCAGTTTGGACAGGGCAAACACTGAAGCTTTCTTT.

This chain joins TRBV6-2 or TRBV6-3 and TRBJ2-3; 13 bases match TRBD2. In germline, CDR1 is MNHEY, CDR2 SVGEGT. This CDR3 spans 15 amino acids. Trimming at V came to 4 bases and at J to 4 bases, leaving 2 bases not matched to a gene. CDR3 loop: CASSSTSGGPDTQYF. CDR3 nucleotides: TGTGCCAGCAGTTCGACTAGCGGGGGGCCAGATACGCAGTATTTT.